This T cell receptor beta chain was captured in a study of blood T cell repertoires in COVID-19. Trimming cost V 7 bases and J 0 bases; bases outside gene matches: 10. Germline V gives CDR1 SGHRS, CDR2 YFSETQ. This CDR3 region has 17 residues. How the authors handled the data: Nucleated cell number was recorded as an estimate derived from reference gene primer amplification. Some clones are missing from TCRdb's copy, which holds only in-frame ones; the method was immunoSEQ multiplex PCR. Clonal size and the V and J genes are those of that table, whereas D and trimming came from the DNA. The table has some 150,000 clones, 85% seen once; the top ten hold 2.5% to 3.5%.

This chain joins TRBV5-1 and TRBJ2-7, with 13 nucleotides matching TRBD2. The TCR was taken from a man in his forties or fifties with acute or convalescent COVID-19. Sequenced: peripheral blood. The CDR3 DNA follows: TGCGCCAGCCGATCGGGACTAGCGGGGACAAGCTCCTACGAGCAGTACTTC. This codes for CASRSGLAGTSSYEQYF.